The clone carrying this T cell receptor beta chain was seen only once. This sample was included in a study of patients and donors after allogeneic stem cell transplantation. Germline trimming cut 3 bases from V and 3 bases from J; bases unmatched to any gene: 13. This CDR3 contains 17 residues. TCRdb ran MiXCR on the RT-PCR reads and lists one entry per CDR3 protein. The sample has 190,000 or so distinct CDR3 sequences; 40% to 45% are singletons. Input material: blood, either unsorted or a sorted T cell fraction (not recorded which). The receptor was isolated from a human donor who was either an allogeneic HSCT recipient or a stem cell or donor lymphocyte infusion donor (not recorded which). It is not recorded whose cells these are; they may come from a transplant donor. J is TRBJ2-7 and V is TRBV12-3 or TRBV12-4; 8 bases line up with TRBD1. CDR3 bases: TGTGCCAGCAGTTTTAGGAACTTAGGACAGGGAAACTACGAGCAGTACTTC. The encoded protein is CASSFRNLGQGNYEQYF.